The rows below give T cell receptor beta chains drawn from one sample of a study of PD-L1 blockade in urothelial cancer. Some clones are missing from TCRdb's copy, which holds only in-frame ones; the method was immunoSEQ multiplex PCR. The top ten hold about 3.3% of the sample, which has 45,000 or so clones, roughly 78% seen once. Specimen: PBMCs, collected around atezolizumab (anti-PD-L1) treatment. The receptors derive from a man between 65 and 79 years old with urothelial cancer. The CDR3 runs from the conserved cysteine through the conserved F or W. D genes are given only for firm matches. Part of the rows lack a size; the others show once, few, many or a class for expanded clones.

length,size,V,J,D,CDR3,DNA
17,NA,TRBV4-3,TRBJ2-1,TRBD1,CASSQDGRQGAYNEQFF,TGCGCCAGCAGCCAAGACGGTCGCCAGGGGGCTTACAATGAGCAGTTCTTC
16,NA,TRBV9,TRBJ2-7,TRBD1,CASSGSRDRGAYEQYF,TGTGCCAGCAGCGGTTCCCGGGACAGGGGTGCCTACGAGCAGTACTTC
15,NA,TRBV5-1,TRBJ2-7,TRBD2,CASSLTSGPSYEQYF,TGCGCCAGCAGCCTGACTAGCGGACCTTCCTACGAGCAGTACTTC
14,NA,TRBV7-6,TRBJ2-7,NA,CASSPRSISYEQYF,TGTGCCAGCAGCCCGCGGTCAATCTCCTACGAGCAGTACTTC
14,NA,TRBV2,TRBJ2-3,NA,CAIRRETGTDTQYF,TGTGCCATAAGACGGGAGACGGGCACAGATACGCAGTATTTT
15,NA,TRBV6-1,TRBJ2-7,TRBD1,CASGHPGQGSREQYF,TGTGCCAGCGGACACCCGGGACAGGGGTCGCGCGAGCAGTACTTC
16,NA,TRBV19,TRBJ1-2,TRBD1,CASRQSPGQPGWGYTF,TGTGCCAGTAGGCAATCCCCGGGACAGCCGGGTTGGGGCTACACCTTC
13,NA,TRBV5-1,TRBJ2-7,NA,CASSLEPVNEQYF,TGCGCCAGCAGCTTGGAACCGGTTAACGAGCAGTACTTC
13,NA,TRBV29-1,TRBJ1-1,TRBD1,CSSAGGGNTEAFF,TGCAGCTCCGCCGGAGGGGGCAACACTGAAGCTTTCTTT
14,NA,TRBV6-5,TRBJ1-3,NA,CASSYRDSGNTIYF,TGTGCCAGCAGTTACAGAGACTCTGGAAACACCATATATTTT
16,NA,TRBV27,TRBJ1-6,TRBD1,CASSPRTGMYNSPLHF,TGTGCCAGCAGTCCGAGGACAGGAATGTATAATTCACCCCTCCACTTT
14,NA,TRBV6-6,TRBJ2-5,NA,CASREGGQVETQYF,TGTGCCAGCAGGGAGGGGGGGCAGGTAGAGACCCAGTACTTC
16,NA,TRBV7-9,TRBJ1-3,NA,CASSLGVGSSGNTIYF,TGTGCCAGCAGCTTAGGAGTCGGGAGCTCTGGAAACACCATATATTTT
14,NA,TRBV18,TRBJ1-1,TRBD1,CASSPRTGDTEAFF,TGTGCCAGCTCACCTCGAACAGGGGACACTGAAGCTTTCTTT
12,NA,TRBV25-1,TRBJ1-2,NA,CASGFDLDGYTF,TGTGCCAGCGGTTTCGACTTAGATGGCTACACCTTC
15,NA,TRBV6-5,TRBJ2-7,NA,CASRRRSSELYEQYF,TGTGCCAGCAGACGCCGATCTAGCGAGCTCTACGAGCAGTACTTC
16,NA,TRBV5-5,TRBJ1-1,TRBD1,CASSSGTGGVGTEAFF,TGTGCCAGCAGCTCCGGGACAGGGGGAGTGGGCACTGAAGCTTTCTTT
14,once,TRBV5-1,TRBJ1-1,NA,CASSFPGSSTEAFF,TGCGCCAGCAGCTTCCCGGGAAGTTCCACTGAAGCTTTCTTT
17,NA,TRBV19,TRBJ2-1,TRBD2,CASSIARSSSGNNEQFF,TGTGCCAGTAGTATCGCCCGATCGTCTAGCGGGAACAATGAGCAGTTCTTC
16,few,TRBV30,TRBJ2-7,TRBD1,CARMDLRGRGRLEQYF,TGTGCCCGGATGGACCTTCGGGGCAGGGGGCGTCTCGAGCAGTACTTC
16,NA,TRBV4-1,TRBJ1-2,TRBD1,CASSQEGTGGWYGYTF,TGCGCCAGCAGCCAAGAAGGAACAGGGGGTTGGTATGGCTACACCTTC
16,once,TRBV5-8,TRBJ2-3,NA,CASSLRGDATTDTQYF,TGTGCCAGCAGCCTGCGGGGCGATGCCACCACGGATACGCAGTATTTT
22,NA,TRBV4-1,TRBJ2-6,TRBD1,CASSRVPGQGFSDSGGANVLTF,TGCGCCAGCAGCCGAGTACCGGGACAGGGTTTTTCCGACTCTGGTGGGGCCAACGTCCTGACTTTC
14,NA,TRBV6-1,TRBJ1-2,TRBD1,CASAPGQNNYGYTF,TGTGCCAGCGCACCGGGACAGAATAACTATGGCTACACCTTC
15,NA,TRBV14,TRBJ2-5,TRBD1,CASSQGQINQETQYF,TGTGCCAGCAGCCAGGGACAGATCAATCAAGAGACCCAGTACTTC
15,NA,TRBV27,TRBJ2-5,NA,CASSFDRLSQETQYF,TGTGCCAGCAGTTTCGACAGGCTCAGCCAAGAGACCCAGTACTTC
15,NA,TRBV29-1,TRBJ1-1,TRBD1,CSVLPGQPMNTEAFF,TGCAGCGTACTCCCGGGACAGCCAATGAACACTGAAGCTTTCTTT